The clone carrying this TCR beta chain was found once. As yet, its antigen is unknown. The data belong to a study of T cell responses to AZD1222 COVID-19 vaccine. General study results and limits: Donors in the cohort were predominantly white British and more often female, and clonal diversity was possibly underestimated. It was only a handful of AZD1222 recipients who were seropositive at baseline.

Profiling relied on immunoSEQ multiplex PCR, and the TCRdb table lists in-frame clones only, not all of them. This sample has some 84,000 clones; 70% to 90% occur once, and the top ten carry around 8%. V shed 3 bases and J 4 bases; nucleotides not matched to a gene: 6. The CDR3 contains 14 residues. Germline CDR1 SGHDT, CDR2 YYEEEE. This sequence joins TRBV5-6 and TRBJ1-2; 7 nucleotides agree with TRBD1. This clonotype originated in an adult in good health. Here the sequenced sample was peripheral blood, taken on day 0 of AZD1222 vaccination. CDR3 DNA sequence: TGTGCCAGCAGCTGGGAAGGACAGGCCTATGGCTACACCTTC. This encodes CASSWEGQAYGYTF.